This T cell receptor beta chain was sequenced during a study of blood T cell repertoires in COVID-19. Libraries were prepared by immunoSEQ multiplex PCR; TCRdb keeps only in-frame clonotypes and omits some of them. The data contain around 140,000 clones, about nine tenths of them singletons. Germline V gene data show CDR1 as MGHDK and CDR2 as SYGVNS. CDR3 length: 18 residues. V dropped 3 bases and J dropped 1; count of bases not matched to a gene: 5. The chain links TRBV25-1 to TRBJ2-3; 15 nucleotides align to TRBD2. Sequences were obtained from PBMCs or T cells enriched from blood (not recorded which). The TCR originated in a man aged 55 to 70 who had recovered from COVID-19. The CDR3 loop is CASSDPRTSGRGTDTQYF. CDR3 DNA sequence: TGTGCCAGCAGTGACCCCAGGACTAGCGGGAGGGGCACAGATACGCAGTATTTT.